This is a list of T cell receptor beta chains from one sample in a study of CD8 T cells in ankylosing spondylitis. TCRdb re-called the 5' RACE reads with MiXCR, one entry per CDR3 protein. The sample has about 39,000 distinct CDR3 sequences, about 3% seen once; the top ten hold roughly 2.8%. The sample consisted of blood, either unsorted or a sorted T cell fraction (not recorded which). These receptors originate from a male donor with ankylosing spondylitis or in good health (not recorded which). The CDR3 runs from the conserved cysteine through the conserved F or W. The D gene is left open where the match is weak. Part of the rows lack a size; the others show once, few, many or a class for expanded clones.

v_call: TRBV9
d_call: -
j_call: TRBJ2-1
clone_size: many
cdr3_aa: CASSAGERGPYNEQFF
cdr3_nt: TGTGCCAGCAGTGCCGGGGAACGGGGTCCCTACAATGAGCAGTTCTTC

v_call: TRBV9
d_call: TRBD2
j_call: TRBJ2-1
clone_size: many
cdr3_aa: CASSAHGLAGGLNEQFF
cdr3_nt: TGTGCCAGCAGCGCACACGGACTAGCGGGGGGGCTCAATGAGCAGTTCTTC

v_call: TRBV9
d_call: -
j_call: TRBJ2-4
clone_size: many
cdr3_aa: CASSVEAGGAKNIQYF
cdr3_nt: TGTGCCAGCAGCGTAGAGGCCGGGGGAGCCAAAAACATTCAGTACTTC

v_call: TRBV9
d_call: -
j_call: TRBJ2-2
clone_size: many
cdr3_aa: CASSVVGSGNTGELFF
cdr3_nt: TGTGCCAGCAGCGTAGTCGGTAGCGGAAACACCGGGGAGCTGTTTTTT

v_call: TRBV9
d_call: -
j_call: TRBJ2-1
clone_size: many
cdr3_aa: CASSVERMVDGGYNEQFF
cdr3_nt: TGTGCCAGCAGCGTAGAGAGGATGGTGGACGGGGGATACAATGAGCAGTTCTTC

v_call: TRBV9
d_call: -
j_call: TRBJ1-2
clone_size: many
cdr3_aa: CASSVSGNTNYGYTF
cdr3_nt: TGTGCCAGCAGCGTATCTGGAAATACTAACTATGGCTACACCTTC

v_call: TRBV9
d_call: -
j_call: TRBJ1-6
clone_size: many
cdr3_aa: CASSVTRGGNSPLHF
cdr3_nt: TGTGCCAGCAGCGTAACTCGGGGTGGTAATTCACCCCTCCACTTT

v_call: TRBV9
d_call: TRBD2
j_call: TRBJ2-1
clone_size: -
cdr3_aa: CASSRGGGGYNEQFF
cdr3_nt: TGTGCCAGCAGTCGGGGGGGAGGAGGCTACAATGAGCAGTTCTTC

v_call: TRBV9
d_call: TRBD1
j_call: TRBJ2-5
clone_size: many
cdr3_aa: CASRGQGAGETQYF
cdr3_nt: TGTGCCAGCAGAGGACAGGGGGCAGGGGAGACCCAGTACTTC

v_call: TRBV9
d_call: TRBD1
j_call: TRBJ1-2
clone_size: many
cdr3_aa: CASSVAQRGRGYTF
cdr3_nt: TGTGCCAGCAGCGTAGCCCAGAGGGGGCGCGGCTACACCTTC

v_call: TRBV9
d_call: TRBD2
j_call: TRBJ2-1
clone_size: many
cdr3_aa: CASSDQAGGLYEQFF
cdr3_nt: TGTGCCAGCAGCGACCAGGCGGGGGGTTTATATGAGCAGTTCTTC

v_call: TRBV9
d_call: TRBD1
j_call: TRBJ1-4
clone_size: many
cdr3_aa: CASSTHRGPNEKLFF
cdr3_nt: TGTGCCAGCAGCACACACAGGGGACCTAATGAAAAACTGTTTTTT

v_call: TRBV9
d_call: -
j_call: TRBJ2-5
clone_size: -
cdr3_aa: CASSVSAAQETQYF
cdr3_nt: TGTGCCAGCAGCGTCTCAGCGGCCCAAGAGACCCAGTACTTC

v_call: TRBV9
d_call: TRBD2
j_call: TRBJ2-1
clone_size: many
cdr3_aa: CASSVSSGGAYEQFF
cdr3_nt: TGTGCCAGCAGCGTATCTAGCGGGGGGGCTTATGAGCAGTTCTTC

v_call: TRBV9
d_call: TRBD2
j_call: TRBJ2-2
clone_size: many
cdr3_aa: CASSVATGGTGTTGELFF
cdr3_nt: TGTGCCAGCAGCGTAGCTACGGGGGGGACGGGAACCACCGGGGAGCTGTTTTTT

v_call: TRBV9
d_call: -
j_call: TRBJ2-2
clone_size: many
cdr3_aa: CASSAGTARTGELFF
cdr3_nt: TGTGCCAGCAGCGCCGGGACGGCCCGCACCGGGGAGCTGTTTTTT

v_call: TRBV9
d_call: -
j_call: TRBJ2-1
clone_size: many
cdr3_aa: CASSVGLLIPDEQFF
cdr3_nt: TGTGCCAGCAGCGTAGGGCTTTTAATTCCCGATGAGCAGTTCTTC

v_call: TRBV9
d_call: -
j_call: TRBJ1-6
clone_size: many
cdr3_aa: CASRGTARNNSPLHF
cdr3_nt: TGTGCCAGCAGGGGGACGGCCAGAAATAATTCACCCCTCCACTTT

v_call: TRBV9
d_call: -
j_call: TRBJ1-6
clone_size: many
cdr3_aa: CASSVAGGGASPLHF
cdr3_nt: TGTGCCAGCAGCGTCGCGGGAGGAGGGGCTTCACCCCTCCACTTT

v_call: TRBV9
d_call: TRBD2
j_call: TRBJ2-3
clone_size: many
cdr3_aa: CASSVLLAGGGTDTQYF
cdr3_nt: TGTGCCAGCAGCGTACTTCTAGCGGGAGGGGGTACAGATACGCAGTATTTT

v_call: TRBV9
d_call: TRBD2
j_call: TRBJ2-1
clone_size: many
cdr3_aa: CASSVGLSGGDNEQFF
cdr3_nt: TGTGCCAGCAGCGTAGGGTTAAGCGGGGGGGACAATGAGCAGTTCTTC

v_call: TRBV9
d_call: -
j_call: TRBJ2-3
clone_size: many
cdr3_aa: CASSPRSTSFGRTDTQYF
cdr3_nt: TGTGCCAGCAGCCCACGATCTACTAGTTTTGGGCGTACAGATACGCAGTATTTT

v_call: TRBV9
d_call: -
j_call: TRBJ2-3
clone_size: many
cdr3_aa: CASSVGSAKSTDTQYF
cdr3_nt: TGTGCCAGCAGCGTAGGATCCGCAAAGAGCACAGATACGCAGTATTTT

v_call: TRBV9
d_call: TRBD2
j_call: TRBJ2-3
clone_size: many
cdr3_aa: CASSVGGAGGTDTQYF
cdr3_nt: TGTGCCAGCAGCGTAGGAGGGGCCGGGGGGACAGATACGCAGTATTTT

v_call: TRBV9
d_call: TRBD1
j_call: TRBJ2-2
clone_size: many
cdr3_aa: CASSVGQGQTGELFF
cdr3_nt: TGTGCCAGCAGCGTAGGACAGGGCCAGACCGGGGAGCTGTTTTTT

v_call: TRBV9
d_call: -
j_call: TRBJ2-1
clone_size: many
cdr3_aa: CASSPDRIGYNEQFF
cdr3_nt: TGTGCCAGCAGCCCAGACCGGATAGGGTACAATGAGCAGTTCTTC

v_call: TRBV9
d_call: -
j_call: TRBJ2-3
clone_size: many
cdr3_aa: CASSVGPRTDTQYF
cdr3_nt: TGTGCCAGCAGCGTAGGCCCACGCACAGATACGCAGTATTTT

v_call: TRBV9
d_call: -
j_call: TRBJ2-1
clone_size: many
cdr3_aa: CASSVEFRTNHQQFF
cdr3_nt: TGTGCCAGCAGCGTAGAGTTCCGGACCAACCATCAGCAGTTCTTC

v_call: TRBV9
d_call: -
j_call: TRBJ2-2
clone_size: many
cdr3_aa: CASSVTWGASGELFF
cdr3_nt: TGTGCCAGCAGCGTCACCTGGGGGGCTTCCGGGGAGCTGTTTTTT

v_call: TRBV9
d_call: -
j_call: TRBJ2-5
clone_size: many
cdr3_aa: CASSVGGATREQETQYF
cdr3_nt: TGTGCCAGCAGCGTAGGGGGAGCCACCAGAGAACAAGAGACCCAGTACTTC

v_call: TRBV9
d_call: TRBD2
j_call: TRBJ2-1
clone_size: many
cdr3_aa: CASSGIAGDLRNNEQFF
cdr3_nt: TGTGCCAGCAGCGGTATAGCGGGAGATCTACGGAACAATGAGCAGTTCTTC

v_call: TRBV9
d_call: TRBD2
j_call: TRBJ2-1
clone_size: many
cdr3_aa: CASSYPSGGGIYNEQFF
cdr3_nt: TGTGCCAGCAGCTACCCTTCTGGCGGGGGGATCTACAATGAGCAGTTCTTC

v_call: TRBV9
d_call: TRBD2
j_call: TRBJ2-2
clone_size: -
cdr3_aa: CASSPGLAGFAGELFF
cdr3_nt: TGTGCCAGCAGCCCGGGACTAGCGGGCTTTGCCGGGGAGCTGTTTTTT

v_call: TRBV9
d_call: TRBD2
j_call: TRBJ2-1
clone_size: many
cdr3_aa: CASSVTSGGYNEQFF
cdr3_nt: TGTGCCAGCAGCGTAACTAGCGGGGGGTACAATGAGCAGTTCTTC

v_call: TRBV9
d_call: -
j_call: TRBJ2-2
clone_size: many
cdr3_aa: CASSVGRPGPGGELFF
cdr3_nt: TGTGCCAGCAGCGTAGGAAGGCCGGGTCCAGGGGGGGAGCTGTTTTTT

v_call: TRBV9
d_call: TRBD2
j_call: TRBJ2-3
clone_size: many
cdr3_aa: CASSTRGGPSDTQYF
cdr3_nt: TGTGCCAGCAGCACCCGGGGGGGCCCGTCAGATACGCAGTATTTT

v_call: TRBV9
d_call: TRBD2
j_call: TRBJ2-1
clone_size: many
cdr3_aa: CASSVSWTSVSNEQFF
cdr3_nt: TGTGCCAGCAGCGTATCGTGGACTAGCGTCTCCAATGAGCAGTTCTTC

v_call: TRBV9
d_call: -
j_call: TRBJ2-1
clone_size: many
cdr3_aa: CASSEGYNEQFF
cdr3_nt: TGTGCCAGCAGCGAGGGTTACAATGAGCAGTTCTTC

v_call: TRBV9
d_call: TRBD2
j_call: TRBJ2-3
clone_size: many
cdr3_aa: CASSPSTGGLTDTQYF
cdr3_nt: TGTGCCAGCAGCCCTAGCACGGGGGGGCTGACAGATACGCAGTATTTT

v_call: TRBV9
d_call: -
j_call: TRBJ2-3
clone_size: many
cdr3_aa: CASSVAMGGLADTQYF
cdr3_nt: TGTGCCAGCAGCGTAGCTATGGGGGGACTGGCAGATACGCAGTATTTT

v_call: TRBV9
d_call: -
j_call: TRBJ1-6
clone_size: many
cdr3_aa: CASSVEGPATSPLHF
cdr3_nt: TGTGCCAGCAGCGTAGAGGGTCCAGCCACATCACCCCTCCACTTT

v_call: TRBV9
d_call: TRBD2
j_call: TRBJ2-1
clone_size: many
cdr3_aa: CASSPGLASDEQFF
cdr3_nt: TGTGCCAGCAGCCCGGGACTAGCCAGCGATGAGCAGTTCTTC

v_call: TRBV9
d_call: -
j_call: TRBJ2-3
clone_size: many
cdr3_aa: CASSVEYSTDTQYF
cdr3_nt: TGTGCCAGCAGCGTAGAGTACAGCACAGATACGCAGTATTTT

v_call: TRBV9
d_call: TRBD2
j_call: TRBJ2-1
clone_size: many
cdr3_aa: CASTQAGGTYNEQFF
cdr3_nt: TGTGCCAGCACCCAGGCGGGAGGGACGTACAATGAGCAGTTCTTC

v_call: TRBV9
d_call: TRBD2
j_call: TRBJ2-5
clone_size: many
cdr3_aa: CASSVAGLAGGPQETQYF
cdr3_nt: TGTGCCAGCAGCGTAGCTGGGCTAGCGGGGGGGCCTCAAGAGACCCAGTACTTC

v_call: TRBV9
d_call: -
j_call: TRBJ1-2
clone_size: many
cdr3_aa: CASSPLGRSINYGYTF
cdr3_nt: TGTGCCAGCAGCCCGCTTGGGAGGAGCATTAACTATGGCTACACCTTC

v_call: TRBV9
d_call: -
j_call: TRBJ2-6
clone_size: many
cdr3_aa: CASSSPPGVLTF
cdr3_nt: TGTGCCAGCAGCTCCCCTCCCGGCGTCCTGACTTTC

v_call: TRBV9
d_call: TRBD2
j_call: TRBJ2-2
clone_size: many
cdr3_aa: CASSVRAGPNTGELFF
cdr3_nt: TGTGCCAGCAGCGTACGAGCGGGGCCGAACACCGGGGAGCTGTTTTTT